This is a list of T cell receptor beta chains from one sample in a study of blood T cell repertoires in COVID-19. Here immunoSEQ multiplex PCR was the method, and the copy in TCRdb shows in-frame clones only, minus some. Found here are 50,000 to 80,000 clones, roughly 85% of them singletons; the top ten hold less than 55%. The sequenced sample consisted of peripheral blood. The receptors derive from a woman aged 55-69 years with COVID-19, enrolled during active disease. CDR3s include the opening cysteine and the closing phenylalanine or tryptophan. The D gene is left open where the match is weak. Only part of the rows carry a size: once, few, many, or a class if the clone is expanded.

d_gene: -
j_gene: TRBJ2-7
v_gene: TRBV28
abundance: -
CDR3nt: TGTGCCAGCAGTCCCCCGACAGCAAGACGCATCGAGCAGTACTTC
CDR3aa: CASSPPTARRIEQYF

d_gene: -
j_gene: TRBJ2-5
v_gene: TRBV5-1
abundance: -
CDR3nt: TGCGCCAGCAGCTTCCACGACGGGGGGCCCCAAGAGACCCAGTACTTC
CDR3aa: CASSFHDGGPQETQYF

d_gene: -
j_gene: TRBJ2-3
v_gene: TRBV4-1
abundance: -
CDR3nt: TGCGCCAGCAGCCCATTTGAGGGCACAGATACGCAGTATTTT
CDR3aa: CASSPFEGTDTQYF

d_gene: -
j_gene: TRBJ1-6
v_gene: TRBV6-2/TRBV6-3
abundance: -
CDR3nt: TGTGCCAGCAGTTACTCGGTAAGGGGGAATTCACCCCTCCACTTT
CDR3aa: CASSYSVRGNSPLHF

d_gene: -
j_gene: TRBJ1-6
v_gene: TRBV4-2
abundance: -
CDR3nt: TGTGCCAGCAGCCCTTTCGGGACAAATTCACCCCTCCACTTT
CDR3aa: CASSPFGTNSPLHF

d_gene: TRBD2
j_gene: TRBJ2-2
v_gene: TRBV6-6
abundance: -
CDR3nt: TGTGCCAGCGTTGCCAGCGGGAGAGGAGGAACCGGGGAGCTGTTTTTT
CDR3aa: CASVASGRGGTGELFF

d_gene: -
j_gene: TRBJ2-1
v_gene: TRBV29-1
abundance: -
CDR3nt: TGCAGCGGTAACATAAGGGGCGCCGGGAGCTCCTACAATGAGCAGTTCTTC
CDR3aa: CSGNIRGAGSSYNEQFF

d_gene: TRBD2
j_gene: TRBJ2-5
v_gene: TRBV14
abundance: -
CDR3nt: TGTGCCAGCAGCCAAGTCCCGGGACTAGTTTCAGAGACCCAGTACTTC
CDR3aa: CASSQVPGLVSETQYF

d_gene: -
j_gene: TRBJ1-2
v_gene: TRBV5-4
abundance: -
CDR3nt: TGTGCCAGCAGCTCGCCGGGGGGGAACTATGGCTACACCTTC
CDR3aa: CASSSPGGNYGYTF

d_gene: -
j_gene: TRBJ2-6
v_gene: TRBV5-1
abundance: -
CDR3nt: TGCGCCAGCAGCTTACAGGCTCCTGGGGCCAACGTCCTGACTTTC
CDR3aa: CASSLQAPGANVLTF

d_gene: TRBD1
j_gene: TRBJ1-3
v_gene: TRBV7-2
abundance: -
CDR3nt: TGTGCCAGCAGCCCAGGGGGGACCATAACTGGAAACACCATATATTTT
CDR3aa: CASSPGGTITGNTIYF

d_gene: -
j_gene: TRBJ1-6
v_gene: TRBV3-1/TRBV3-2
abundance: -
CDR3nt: TGTGCCAGCAGCCAAAACACGGGAGGATCACCCCTCCACTTT
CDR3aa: CASSQNTGGSPLHF

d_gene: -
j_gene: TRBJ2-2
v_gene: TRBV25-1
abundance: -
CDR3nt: TGTGCCAGCAGTGAAAACACCAGGAACACCGGGGAGCTGTTTTTT
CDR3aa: CASSENTRNTGELFF

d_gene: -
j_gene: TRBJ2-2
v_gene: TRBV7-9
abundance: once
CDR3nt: TGTGCCAGCAGCTCCGCCTCCTGGAGCACCGGGGAGCTGTTTTTT
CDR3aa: CASSSASWSTGELFF

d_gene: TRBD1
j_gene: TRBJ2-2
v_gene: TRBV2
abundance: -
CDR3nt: TGTGCCAGCGTTTGGACAGGGGGCTACACCGGGGAGCTGTTTTTT
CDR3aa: CASVWTGGYTGELFF

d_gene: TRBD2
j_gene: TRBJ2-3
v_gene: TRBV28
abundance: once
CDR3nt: TGTGCCAGCAGTTTGGGTAGCGGGAGGGGTACGCAGTATTTT
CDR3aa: CASSLGSGRGTQYF

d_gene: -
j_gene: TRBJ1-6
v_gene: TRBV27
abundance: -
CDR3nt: TGTGCCAGCAGACGGGACACCTATTCACCCCTCCACTTT
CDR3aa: CASRRDTYSPLHF

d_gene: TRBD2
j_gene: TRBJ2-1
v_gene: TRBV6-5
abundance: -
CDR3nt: TGTGCCAGCAGTCTACTAGCGGGCAATGAGCAGTTCTTC
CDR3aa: CASSLLAGNEQFF

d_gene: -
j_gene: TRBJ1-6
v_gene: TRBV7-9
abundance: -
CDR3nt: TGTGCCAGCAGCTTAGTGGGACAAGGAAATTCACCCCTCCACTTT
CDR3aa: CASSLVGQGNSPLHF

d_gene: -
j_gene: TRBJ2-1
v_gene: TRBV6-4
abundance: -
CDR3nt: TGTGCCAGCAGTGACTCTAGCGGCTCCTACAATGAGCAGTTCTTC
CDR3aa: CASSDSSGSYNEQFF

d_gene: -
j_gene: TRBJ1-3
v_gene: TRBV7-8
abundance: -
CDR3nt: TGTGCCAGCAGCTTAAGTCAGCAGGGTCGTGCCACCATATATTTT
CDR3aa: CASSLSQQGRATIYF

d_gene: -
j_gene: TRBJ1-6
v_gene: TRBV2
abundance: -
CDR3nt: TGTGCCAGCAGTGTGGGACCGTCGGGGGTAGCACCCCTCCACTTT
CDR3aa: CASSVGPSGVAPLHF

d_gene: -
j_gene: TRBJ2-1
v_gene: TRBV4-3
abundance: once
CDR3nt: TGCGCCAGCAGCCAAGATCATCGGAGAAATGAGCAGTTCTTC
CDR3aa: CASSQDHRRNEQFF

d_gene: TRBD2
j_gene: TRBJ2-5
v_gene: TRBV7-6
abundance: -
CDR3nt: TGTGCCAGCAGCTTAGAAGCGGGAGGGCCTGGGGAGACCCAGTACTTC
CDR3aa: CASSLEAGGPGETQYF

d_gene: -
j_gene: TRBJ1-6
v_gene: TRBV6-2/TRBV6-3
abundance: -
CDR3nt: TGTGCCAGCAGCCCTACGGGGGGACCGACCTATAATTCACCCCTCCACTTT
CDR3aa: CASSPTGGPTYNSPLHF

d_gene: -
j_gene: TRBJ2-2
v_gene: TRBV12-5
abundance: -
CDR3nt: TGTGCTAGTGGTCCGCCCCCCGGGGCCGGGGAGCTGTTTTTT
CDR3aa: CASGPPPGAGELFF

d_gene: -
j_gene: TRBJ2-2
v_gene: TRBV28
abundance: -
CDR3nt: TGTGCCAGTCGCCCGGGACACAACACCGGGGAGCTGTTTTTT
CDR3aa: CASRPGHNTGELFF

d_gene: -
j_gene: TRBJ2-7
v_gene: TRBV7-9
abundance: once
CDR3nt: TGTGCCAGCAGCTTAGCGGACAGCTCCTACGAGCAGTACTTC
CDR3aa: CASSLADSSYEQYF

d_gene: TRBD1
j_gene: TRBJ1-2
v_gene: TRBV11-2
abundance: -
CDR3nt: TGTGCCAGCAGCTTAGTGGGACAGGGGATAGATGGCTACACCTTC
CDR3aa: CASSLVGQGIDGYTF

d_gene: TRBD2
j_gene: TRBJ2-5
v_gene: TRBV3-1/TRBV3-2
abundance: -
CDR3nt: TGTGCCAGCAGCCTGGGACTAGCATTGGACTTC
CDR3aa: CASSLGLALDF

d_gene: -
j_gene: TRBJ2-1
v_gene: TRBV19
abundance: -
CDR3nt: TGTGCCAGTAGTATGGGGCTGAGGGAGCAGTTCTTC
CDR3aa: CASSMGLREQFF

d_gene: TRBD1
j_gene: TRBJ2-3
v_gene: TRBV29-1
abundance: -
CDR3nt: TGCAGCGTCGAAGGACAGGGGTTGTTAGATACGCAGTATTTT
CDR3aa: CSVEGQGLLDTQYF

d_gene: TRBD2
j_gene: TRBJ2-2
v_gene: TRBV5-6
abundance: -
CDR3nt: TGTGCCAGCAGCTTGGCCAGCGGGAGTAGCGGCGGGGAGCTGTTTTTT
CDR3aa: CASSLASGSSGGELFF

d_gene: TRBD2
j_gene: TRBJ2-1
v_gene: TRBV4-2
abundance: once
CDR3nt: TGTGCCAGCAGCCCAGAGACTAGCGGGGGGGCCGTTGAGCAGTTCTTC
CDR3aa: CASSPETSGGAVEQFF

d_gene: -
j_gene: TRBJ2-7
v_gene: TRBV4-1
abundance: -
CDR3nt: TGCGCCAGCAGCCACCCTAACTACGAGCAGTACTTC
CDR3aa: CASSHPNYEQYF

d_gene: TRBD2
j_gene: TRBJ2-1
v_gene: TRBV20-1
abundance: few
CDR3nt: TGCAGTGCTAGTAGAAGACCCACCGGGGGGGTATACAATGAGCAGTTCTTC
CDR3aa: CSASRRPTGGVYNEQFF

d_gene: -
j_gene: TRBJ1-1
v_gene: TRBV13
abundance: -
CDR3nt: TGTGCCAGCAGAGAGGTGGGGGGAATGAACACTGAAGCTTTCTTT
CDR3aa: CASREVGGMNTEAFF

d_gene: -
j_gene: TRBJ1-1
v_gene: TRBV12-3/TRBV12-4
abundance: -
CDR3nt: TGTGCCAGCAGTTTATGGGCAGGCCGTGAAGCTTTCTTT
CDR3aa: CASSLWAGREAFF

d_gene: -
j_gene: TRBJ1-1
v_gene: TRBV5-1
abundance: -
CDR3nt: TGCGCCAGCAGCTTGGGGGCTTTCGACACTGAAGCTTTCTTT
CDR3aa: CASSLGAFDTEAFF